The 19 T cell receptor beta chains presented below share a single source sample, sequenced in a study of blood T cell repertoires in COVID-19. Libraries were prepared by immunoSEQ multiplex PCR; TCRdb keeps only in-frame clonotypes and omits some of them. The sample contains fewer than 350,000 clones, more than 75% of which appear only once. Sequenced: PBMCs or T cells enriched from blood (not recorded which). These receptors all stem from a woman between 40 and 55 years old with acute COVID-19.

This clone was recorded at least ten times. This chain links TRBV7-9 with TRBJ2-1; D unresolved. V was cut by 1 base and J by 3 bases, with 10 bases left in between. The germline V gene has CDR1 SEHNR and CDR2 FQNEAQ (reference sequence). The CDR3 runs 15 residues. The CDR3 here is CASSLVAGYYNEQFF. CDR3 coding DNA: TGTGCCAGCAGCTTAGTGGCAGGTTACTACAATGAGCAGTTCTTC.

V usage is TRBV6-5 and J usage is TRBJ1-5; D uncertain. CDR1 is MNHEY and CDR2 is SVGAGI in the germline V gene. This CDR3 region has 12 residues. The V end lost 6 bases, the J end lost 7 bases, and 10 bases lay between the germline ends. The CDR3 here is CASRPDGQPQHF. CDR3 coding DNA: TGTGCCAGCAGACCCGACGGGCAGCCCCAGCATTTT.

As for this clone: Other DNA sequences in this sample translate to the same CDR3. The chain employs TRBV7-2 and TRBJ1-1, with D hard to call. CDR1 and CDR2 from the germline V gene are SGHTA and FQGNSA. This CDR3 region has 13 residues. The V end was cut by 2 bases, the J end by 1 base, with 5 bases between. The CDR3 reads CASSLRQNTEAFF. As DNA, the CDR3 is TGTGCCAGCAGCTTACGACAGAACACTGAAGCTTTCTTT.

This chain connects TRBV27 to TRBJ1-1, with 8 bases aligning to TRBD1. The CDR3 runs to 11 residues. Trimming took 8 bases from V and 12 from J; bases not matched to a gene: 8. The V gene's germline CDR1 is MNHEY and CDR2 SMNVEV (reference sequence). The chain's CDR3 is CASGPTGAPFF. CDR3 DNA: TGTGCCAGCGGACCGACAGGGGCACCTTTCTTT.

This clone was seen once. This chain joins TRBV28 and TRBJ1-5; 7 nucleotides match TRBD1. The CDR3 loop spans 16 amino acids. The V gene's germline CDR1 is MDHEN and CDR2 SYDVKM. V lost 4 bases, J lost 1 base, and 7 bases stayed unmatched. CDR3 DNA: TGTGCCAGCAGTTCAGGGGGTTGGAGGAGCAATCAGCCCCAGCATTTT. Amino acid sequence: CASSSGGWRSNQPQHF.

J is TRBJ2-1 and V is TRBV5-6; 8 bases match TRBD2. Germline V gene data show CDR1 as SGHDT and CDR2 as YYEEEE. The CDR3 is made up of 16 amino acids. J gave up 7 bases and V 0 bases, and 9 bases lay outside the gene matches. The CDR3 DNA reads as TGTGCCAGCAGCTTGGCCGGGTTAGCGGGACTGAATGAGCAGTTCTTC. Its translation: CASSLAGLAGLNEQFF.

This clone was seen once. The CDR3 DNA sequence: TGCGCCAGCAGCTTGGGGGCGGGACAGCCCCAGCATTTT. This gives the protein CASSLGAGQPQHF. V gene TRBV5-1 combines with J gene TRBJ1-5; no clear D gene. This CDR3 contains 13 residues. Germline V gene sequence: CDR1 SGHRS, CDR2 YFSETQ. V lost 0 bases, J lost 7 bases, and 8 bases lay in between.

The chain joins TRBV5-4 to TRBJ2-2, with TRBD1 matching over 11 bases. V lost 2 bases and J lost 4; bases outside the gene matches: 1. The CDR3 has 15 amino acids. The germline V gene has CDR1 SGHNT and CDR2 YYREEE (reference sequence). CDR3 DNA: TGTGCCAGCAGCTTAGGACAGGGGGCCACCGGGGAGCTGTTTTTT. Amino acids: CASSLGQGATGELFF.

CDR3 bases: TGTGCCAGCAGGACACGGGACAGAGACACTGAAGCTTTCTTT. Translation: CASRTRDRDTEAFF. The chain employs TRBV28 and TRBJ1-1, with TRBD1 identical over 7 bases. The J segment lost 3 bases and the V segment lost 6 bases, leaving 7 bases of the junction unmatched. Germline values: CDR1 MDHEN, CDR2 SYDVKM. The CDR3 consists of 14 residues.

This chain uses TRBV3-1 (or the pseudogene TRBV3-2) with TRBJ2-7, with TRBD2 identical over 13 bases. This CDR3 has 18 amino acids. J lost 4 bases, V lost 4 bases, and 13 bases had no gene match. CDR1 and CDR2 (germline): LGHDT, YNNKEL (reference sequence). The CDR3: CASSRIVARTSGSYEQYF. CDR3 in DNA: TGTGCCAGCAGCCGTATCGTCGCCCGGACTAGCGGGAGTTACGAGCAGTACTTC.

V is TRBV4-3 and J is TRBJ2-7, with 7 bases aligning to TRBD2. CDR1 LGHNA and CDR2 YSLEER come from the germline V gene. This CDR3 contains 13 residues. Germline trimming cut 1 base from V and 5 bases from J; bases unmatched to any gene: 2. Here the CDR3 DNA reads TGCGCCAGCAGCCAAGGGCTAGCGGACGAGCAGTACTTC. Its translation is CASSQGLADEQYF.

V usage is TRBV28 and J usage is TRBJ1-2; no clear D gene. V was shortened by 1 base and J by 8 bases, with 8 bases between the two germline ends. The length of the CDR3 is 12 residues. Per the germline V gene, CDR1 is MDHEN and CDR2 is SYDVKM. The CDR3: CASSLFGGGYTF. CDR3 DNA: TGTGCCAGCAGTTTATTCGGAGGGGGCTACACCTTC.

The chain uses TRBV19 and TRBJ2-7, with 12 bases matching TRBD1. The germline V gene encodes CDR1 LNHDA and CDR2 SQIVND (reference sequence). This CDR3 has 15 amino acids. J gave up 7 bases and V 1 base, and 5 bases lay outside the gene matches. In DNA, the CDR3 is TGTGCCAGTAGTATAGGGGACAGGGGGCGCGGTGAGCAGTACTTC. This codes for CASSIGDRGRGEQYF.

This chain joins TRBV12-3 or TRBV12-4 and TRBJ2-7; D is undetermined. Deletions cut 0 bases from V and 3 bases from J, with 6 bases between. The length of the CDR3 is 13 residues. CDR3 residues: CASSLALDYEQYF. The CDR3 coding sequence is TGTGCCAGCAGTTTAGCACTCGACTACGAGCAGTACTTC.

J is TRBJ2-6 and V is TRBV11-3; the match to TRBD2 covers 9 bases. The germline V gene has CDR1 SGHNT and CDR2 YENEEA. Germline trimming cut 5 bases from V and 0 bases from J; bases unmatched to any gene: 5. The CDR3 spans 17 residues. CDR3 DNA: TGTGCCAGCAGCCCAAGTAGCGGGAGCTCTGGGGCCAACGTCCTGACTTTC. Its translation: CASSPSSGSSGANVLTF.

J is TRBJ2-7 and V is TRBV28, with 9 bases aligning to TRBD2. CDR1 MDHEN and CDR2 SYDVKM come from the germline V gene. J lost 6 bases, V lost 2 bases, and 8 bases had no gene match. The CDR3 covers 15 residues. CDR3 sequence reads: CASSLEGGGALEQYF. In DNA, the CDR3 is TGTGCCAGCAGTTTAGAGGGCGGGGGGGCCCTCGAGCAGTACTTC.

CDR3 amino acids: CASRPTDRGNQPQHF. Here the CDR3 DNA reads TGTGCCAGTCGGCCGACGGACAGGGGAAATCAGCCCCAGCATTTT. This chain links TRBV19 with TRBJ1-5; 9 bases are shared with TRBD1. Germline CDR1 and CDR2: LNHDA and SQIVND (reference sequence). The CDR3 has 15 amino acids. V gave up 8 bases and J gave up 4 bases; unmatched junction bases: 9.

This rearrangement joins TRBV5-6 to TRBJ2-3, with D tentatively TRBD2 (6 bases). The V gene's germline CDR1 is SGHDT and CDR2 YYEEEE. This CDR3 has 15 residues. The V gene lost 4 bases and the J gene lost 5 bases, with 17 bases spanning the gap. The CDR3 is CASSPTGLRGDTQYF. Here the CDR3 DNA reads TGTGCCAGCAGCCCTACGGGACTCCGGGGAGATACGCAGTATTTT. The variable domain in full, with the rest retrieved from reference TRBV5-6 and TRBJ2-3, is DAGVTQSPTHLIKTRGQQVTLRCSPKSGHDTVSWYQQALGQGPQFIFQYYEEEERQRGNFPDRFSGHQFPNYSSELNVNALLLGDSALYLCASSPTGLRGDTQYFGPGTRLTVL.

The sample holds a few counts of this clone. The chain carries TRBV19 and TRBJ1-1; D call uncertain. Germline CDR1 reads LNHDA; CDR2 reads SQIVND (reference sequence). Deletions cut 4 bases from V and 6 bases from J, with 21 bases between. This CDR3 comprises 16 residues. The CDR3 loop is CASSTGPRLPIAEAFF. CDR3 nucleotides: TGTGCCAGTAGTACGGGTCCCCGACTACCGATCGCTGAAGCTTTCTTT.